What follows is one T cell receptor beta chain and its context. Antigen unknown. The sample originates from a study of cytomegalovirus exposure and HLA in healthy donors. V was clipped by 4 bases and J by 0 bases; unmatched bases: 5. Germline CDR1 SGHTA, CDR2 FQGTGA. The CDR3 is 16 residues long. Primers included in the PCR were 60 Vbeta and 13 Jbeta primers. TCRdb's copy holds only in-frame clones and misses some; the assay was immunoSEQ multiplex PCR. Altogether fewer than 200,000 clones are present, nearly 80% being singletons, with the ten largest covering about 0.93%. Study results and caveats: CMV serostatus alone was available as immune exposure information. The study flagged about 150 TCR beta chains as cytomegalovirus-associated. Reportedly, HLA-A and HLA-B alleles of most subjects were accurately predicted from TCR beta. Later analysis demonstrated an association between a missense DCLRE1C variant and TCR beta V- and J-gene trimming.

What was sequenced was PBMCs. This TCR was recovered from a woman aged 50 to 65 in good health and CMV-seropositive. The V call is TRBV7-3, the J call TRBJ2-3, with TRBD2 matching 9 bases. The CDR3 region is CASSSRLAESTDTQYF. CDR3 nucleotide sequence: TGTGCCAGCAGCTCCAGACTAGCGGAGAGCACAGATACGCAGTATTTT.